These T cell receptor beta chains were read from a single sample in a study of T-cell reconstitution after alpha-beta-depleted transplantation in children. TCRdb processed the PCR reads anew with MiXCR; each CDR3 protein has one entry. The sample shows more than 200,000 distinct CDR3 sequences, about 25% of them seen only once. Here the sequenced sample was PBMCs, taken before TCRalphabeta/CD19-depleted stem cell transplant. The receptor set was obtained from a girl aged 2-10 years with Fanconi anemia, due to receive a stem cell transplant. The CDR3 runs from the conserved cysteine through the conserved F or W. A D gene is named only where the DNA matches it firmly. Clone size is stated in some rows and not others, as once, few, many or a class when expanded.

size: -
D: -
J: TRBJ2-7
V: TRBV5-6
DNA: TGTGCCAGCAGCCAGAGACGGATTTGGTCTCAGCAGTACTTC
CDR3: CASSQRRIWSQQYF

size: few
D: -
J: TRBJ2-7
V: TRBV5-1
DNA: TGCGCCAGCAGCCTGGATACGGGGGAGCAGTACTTC
CDR3: CASSLDTGEQYF

size: -
D: TRBD2
J: TRBJ2-7
V: TRBV12-3/TRBV12-4
DNA: TGTGCCAGCAGCTTCGGGGGGGCATCCTACGAGCAGTACTTC
CDR3: CASSFGGASYEQYF

size: -
D: TRBD1
J: TRBJ1-2
V: TRBV20-1
DNA: TGCAGTGCTAGAGCGTACGGGACAGGGCTTTTGGGCTACACCTTC
CDR3: CSARAYGTGLLGYTF

size: many
D: TRBD2
J: TRBJ2-1
V: TRBV12-3/TRBV12-4
DNA: TGTGCCAGCAGTCCTCGACGACTAGCTTCCTCCTACAATGAGCAGTTCTTC
CDR3: CASSPRRLASSYNEQFF

size: -
D: -
J: TRBJ2-7
V: TRBV20-1
DNA: TGCAGTGCTACCAGGGGCCGCTACGAGCAGTACTTC
CDR3: CSATRGRYEQYF

size: few
D: -
J: TRBJ2-7
V: TRBV28
DNA: TGTGCCAGCAGCCATGACAGAAGATTAGAGCAGTACTTC
CDR3: CASSHDRRLEQYF

size: -
D: -
J: TRBJ2-2
V: TRBV29-1
DNA: TGCAGCGTTGATAAGGCGGACAGTACGAACACCGGGGAGCTGTTTTTT
CDR3: CSVDKADSTNTGELFF

size: few
D: -
J: TRBJ2-7
V: TRBV7-2
DNA: TGTGCCAGCAGCTTAGTCGCTGGTTATCAGAGCTCCTACGAGCAGTACTTC
CDR3: CASSLVAGYQSSYEQYF

size: -
D: -
J: TRBJ2-5
V: TRBV7-3
DNA: TGTGCCAGCAGCTTAATTCCAGGGGCAGAGACCCAGTACTTC
CDR3: CASSLIPGAETQYF

size: -
D: TRBD2
J: TRBJ2-2
V: TRBV4-2
DNA: TGTGCCAGCAGCCACAATCTAGCGGGGGGGCCCCCAATGGACACCGGGGAGCTGTTTTTT
CDR3: CASSHNLAGGPPMDTGELFF

size: -
D: TRBD1
J: TRBJ2-6
V: TRBV29-1
DNA: TGCAGCGTCCCGAGGGACAGGGTCCCTGACGTCCTGACTTTC
CDR3: CSVPRDRVPDVLTF

size: many
D: TRBD1
J: TRBJ2-1
V: TRBV6-1
DNA: TGTGCCAGCAGTCCAGACAGGGTCCACAATGAGCAGTTCTTC
CDR3: CASSPDRVHNEQFF

size: few
D: -
J: TRBJ2-7
V: TRBV20-1
DNA: TGCAGTGCTCCTATCGGGAGTGATGGCGAGCAGTACTTC
CDR3: CSAPIGSDGEQYF

size: many
D: -
J: TRBJ2-1
V: TRBV29-1
DNA: TGCAGCGTTGAGAAGTATGTCAATGAGCAGTTCTTC
CDR3: CSVEKYVNEQFF

size: many
D: -
J: TRBJ1-1
V: TRBV6-5
DNA: TGTGCCAGCAGTTACGTTTTAGGGAACACTGAAGCTTTCTTT
CDR3: CASSYVLGNTEAFF

size: many
D: -
J: TRBJ2-1
V: TRBV10-3
DNA: TGTGCCATCAGTGGTAGTAATGAGCAGTTCTTC
CDR3: CAISGSNEQFF

size: -
D: TRBD2
J: TRBJ2-1
V: TRBV20-1
DNA: TGCAGTGCTAGTCCCAGACTAGCGGGTCTCTACAATGAGCAGTTCTTC
CDR3: CSASPRLAGLYNEQFF

size: -
D: -
J: TRBJ2-1
V: TRBV29-1
DNA: TGCAGCGTTGATGTCCGGGCTTCCTACAATGAGCAGTTCTTC
CDR3: CSVDVRASYNEQFF

size: many
D: TRBD2
J: TRBJ2-7
V: TRBV18
DNA: TGTGCCAGCTCACCCACTAGCGGGGGGGCCTTCTACGAGCAGTACTTC
CDR3: CASSPTSGGAFYEQYF

size: -
D: TRBD2
J: TRBJ2-1
V: TRBV5-1
DNA: TGCGCCAGCAGCTTGTTAGCGGGGGGGCGTAATGAGCAGTTCTTC
CDR3: CASSLLAGGRNEQFF

size: many
D: -
J: TRBJ1-1
V: TRBV29-1
DNA: TGCAGCGTTGCCGGGGTCGAGTTCTTT
CDR3: CSVAGVEFF

size: many
D: -
J: TRBJ2-5
V: TRBV29-1
DNA: TGCAGCGTTGAAGGATATAGCGGTCAAGAGACCCAGTACTTC
CDR3: CSVEGYSGQETQYF

size: -
D: TRBD1
J: TRBJ1-2
V: TRBV20-1
DNA: TGCAGTGCGCCGGGACAGGGCATGACTACCTACTATGGCTACACCTTC
CDR3: CSAPGQGMTTYYGYTF

size: -
D: -
J: TRBJ2-5
V: TRBV12-3/TRBV12-4
DNA: TGTGCCAGCAGTCCCCCGGCCGGACAGTCGTACCTTGAAAAAGAGACCCAGTACTTC
CDR3: CASSPPAGQSYLEKETQYF

size: -
D: -
J: TRBJ2-7
V: TRBV11-2
DNA: TGTGCCAGCAGCTCCGGGACTCAACTTTACGAGCAGTACTTC
CDR3: CASSSGTQLYEQYF

size: few
D: TRBD1
J: TRBJ2-3
V: TRBV18
DNA: TGTGCCAGCTCAGCAGTTATACAGGGGGCAGATACGCAGTATTTT
CDR3: CASSAVIQGADTQYF

size: many
D: TRBD2
J: TRBJ2-2
V: TRBV20-1
DNA: TGCAGTGCCACAGCGGGGGGTTGGGCCGGGGAGCTGTTTTTT
CDR3: CSATAGGWAGELFF

size: -
D: -
J: TRBJ1-4
V: TRBV7-3
DNA: TGTGCCAGCAGCTACAACAGCCGAGGGGGTGAAAAACTGTTTTTT
CDR3: CASSYNSRGGEKLFF

size: -
D: -
J: TRBJ2-7
V: TRBV7-3
DNA: TGTGCCAGCAGCTTAAACCCAGGGGACTACGAGCAGTACTTC
CDR3: CASSLNPGDYEQYF

size: -
D: -
J: TRBJ1-3
V: TRBV12-3/TRBV12-4
DNA: TGTGCCAGCAGTTTAGATCGTGGAAACACCATATATTTT
CDR3: CASSLDRGNTIYF

size: few
D: -
J: TRBJ2-3
V: TRBV5-1
DNA: TGCGCCAGCAGCTTCGGGGACTCGGGTGGAGATACGCAGTATTTT
CDR3: CASSFGDSGGDTQYF

size: -
D: TRBD1
J: TRBJ1-6
V: TRBV29-1
DNA: TGCAGCGTACGACAGGGTTATAATTCACCCCTCCACTTT
CDR3: CSVRQGYNSPLHF

size: -
D: TRBD2
J: TRBJ2-3
V: TRBV18
DNA: TGTGCCAGCTCACCCTGGACTAGCAAGACAGATACGCAGTATTTT
CDR3: CASSPWTSKTDTQYF

size: -
D: TRBD2
J: TRBJ2-3
V: TRBV28
DNA: TGTGCCAGCAGTTCCCTGGGGACTAGCGGGAGAAAGGCTGATACGCAGTATTTT
CDR3: CASSSLGTSGRKADTQYF

size: many
D: -
J: TRBJ2-6
V: TRBV4-2
DNA: TGTGCCAGCAGCCAAGTACCCACGGCTGGGGCCAACGTCCTGACTTTC
CDR3: CASSQVPTAGANVLTF

size: -
D: -
J: TRBJ2-1
V: TRBV9
DNA: TGTGCCAGCAGCGTAGCTCCCCCCCTAGACTATGCTACCTACAATGAGCAGTTCTTC
CDR3: CASSVAPPLDYATYNEQFF

size: few
D: -
J: TRBJ1-5
V: TRBV6-5
DNA: TGTGCCAGCAGTTACTCGAGAGATTTGGCACGGCTGAATCAGCCCCAGCATTTT
CDR3: CASSYSRDLARLNQPQHF

size: few
D: -
J: TRBJ2-1
V: TRBV10-3
DNA: TGTGCCATCAGTGGAGGAGTGAATGAGCAGTTCTTC
CDR3: CAISGGVNEQFF

size: -
D: -
J: TRBJ1-5
V: TRBV3-1
DNA: TGTGCCAGCAGCCAAGCCCGCGGCCCCCAGCATTTT
CDR3: CASSQARGPQHF

size: -
D: TRBD2
J: TRBJ2-7
V: TRBV5-1
DNA: TGCGCCAGCAGCTTCCGGCTAGCGGGCTCCTACGAGCAGTACTTC
CDR3: CASSFRLAGSYEQYF

size: few
D: -
J: TRBJ2-7
V: TRBV28
DNA: TGTGCCAGCAGTTTGAGGGGGGAGGGCTACGAGCAGTACTTC
CDR3: CASSLRGEGYEQYF

size: -
D: -
J: TRBJ2-7
V: TRBV9
DNA: TGTGCCAGCAGCGTAACAGCCCCTGCGAGCGAGCAGTACTTC
CDR3: CASSVTAPASEQYF

size: many
D: -
J: TRBJ2-7
V: TRBV20-1
DNA: TGCAGTGCTGGGACGTTAGGAAGCTCCTACGAGCAGTACTTC
CDR3: CSAGTLGSSYEQYF

size: -
D: -
J: TRBJ2-3
V: TRBV10-1
DNA: TGCGCCAGCAGTGAGTCGGGGAGAGGCCGCACAGATACGCAGTATTTT
CDR3: CASSESGRGRTDTQYF

size: many
D: -
J: TRBJ1-2
V: TRBV20-1
DNA: TGCAGTGCTAGAGATTTTAGCCTGAACTATGGCTACACCTTC
CDR3: CSARDFSLNYGYTF

size: many
D: TRBD2
J: TRBJ2-3
V: TRBV9
DNA: TGTGCCAGCAGCGTAGAAGAACTAGCGGGGGGGCATGGCACAGATACGCAGTATTTT
CDR3: CASSVEELAGGHGTDTQYF

size: few
D: TRBD2
J: TRBJ2-1
V: TRBV29-1
DNA: TGCAGCGTTCCTCGACTAGCGGGCCAGTTCTTC
CDR3: CSVPRLAGQFF

size: -
D: TRBD1
J: TRBJ2-5
V: TRBV7-9
DNA: TGTGCCAGCAGCTTGAGGACAGGGGGCGTAGAGACCCAGTACTTC
CDR3: CASSLRTGGVETQYF

size: many
D: -
J: TRBJ2-7
V: TRBV12-3/TRBV12-4
DNA: TGTGCCAGCAGCCTACAGGAAATTGCCTACGAGCAGTACTTC
CDR3: CASSLQEIAYEQYF

size: many
D: -
J: TRBJ2-1
V: TRBV28
DNA: TGTGCCAGCAGTTTAGCGGGGTCTCTCAATGAGCAGTTCTTC
CDR3: CASSLAGSLNEQFF

size: many
D: -
J: TRBJ1-6
V: TRBV7-9
DNA: TGTGCCAGCAATGACGGACATAATTCACCCCTCCACTTT
CDR3: CASNDGHNSPLHF

size: many
D: -
J: TRBJ2-1
V: TRBV27
DNA: TGTGCCAGCAGTTTAAGGTTCGGGGAAGGGAATGAGCAGTTCTTC
CDR3: CASSLRFGEGNEQFF

size: -
D: -
J: TRBJ2-3
V: TRBV6-5
DNA: TGTGCCAGCAGTTACGGCTCCCGGACAGATACGCAGTATTTT
CDR3: CASSYGSRTDTQYF

size: many
D: TRBD1
J: TRBJ2-1
V: TRBV12-3/TRBV12-4
DNA: TGTGCCAGCAGTACTACGGCCGCGAAAACAGGGGACCAGTTCTTC
CDR3: CASSTTAAKTGDQFF

size: -
D: -
J: TRBJ2-7
V: TRBV5-4
DNA: TGTGCCAGCAGCCCACTACTGGGGCCTTACGAGCAGTACTTC
CDR3: CASSPLLGPYEQYF

size: many
D: -
J: TRBJ2-3
V: TRBV20-1
DNA: TGCAGTGCTAGAGCAGGTCACTCCACAGATACGCAGTATTTT
CDR3: CSARAGHSTDTQYF

size: many
D: -
J: TRBJ2-7
V: TRBV7-2
DNA: TGTGCCAGCAGCAAAACGGGGGGCAGCTCATACGAGCAGTACTTC
CDR3: CASSKTGGSSYEQYF

size: -
D: -
J: TRBJ2-3
V: TRBV29-1
DNA: TGCAGCGGGCGGGGGGGACAGGGCGCAGATACGCAGTATTTT
CDR3: CSGRGGQGADTQYF